These 5 T cell receptor beta chains were sequenced from one sample in a study of blood T cells in healthy people across ages. PCR was performed a second time for roughly 7 to 11 cycles using a sample-barcoded 5' primer and a J-beta primer mix. TCRdb called the 5' RACE reads again in MiXCR, with one record for every CDR3 protein. The sample contains around 800,000 distinct CDR3 sequences, roughly 53% of which appear only once. Specimen: blood. These receptors all come from a man of 80 years or more in good health.

The rearrangement joins TRBV28 to TRBJ2-7, with TRBD2 identical over 14 bases. V shed 5 bases, J shed 3 bases, and the junction held 9 bases outside the gene matches. The CDR3 runs to 17 residues. CDR1 is MDHEN, CDR2 SYDVKM, per germline. CDR3 nucleotide sequence: TGTGCCAGCAGTACGCCCGGACTAGCGGGAGGCTACTACGAGCAGTACTTC. Translated: CASSTPGLAGGYYEQYF.

Turning to this clonotype: The junction does not match germline at one end; this may be a read error. The chain has TRBV28 and TRBJ2-7, with 10 bases lining up with TRBD2. CDR3 length: 14 residues. Germline V gene data show CDR1 as MDHEN and CDR2 as SYDVKM. The CDR3 DNA follows: TGCGCCAGCAGCTCCCCCAGCGGGAGGGCCTCGCAGTACTTC. Protein sequence: CASSSPSGRASQYF.

In its sample, this clonotype was seen a few times. The chain combines TRBV12-3 or TRBV12-4 with TRBJ2-1, with 16 bases matching TRBD2. V shed 5 bases, J shed 7 bases, and the junction held 5 bases outside the gene matches. The CDR3 contains 16 residues. The CDR3 nucleotides are TGTGCCAGCAGTGTGGGACTAGCGGGAGGGGATAATGAGCAGTTCTTC. Translating gives CASSVGLAGGDNEQFF.

This clonotype was observed a handful of times. The rearrangement links TRBV20-1 to TRBJ2-7; TRBD2 aligns across 10 bases. The CDR3 consists of 14 residues. The ends lost 3 bases at V and 4 bases at J; junction bases unmatched: 6. The germline V gene has CDR1 DFQATT and CDR2 SNEGSKA (reference sequence). The CDR3 sequence: CSASPIAGGYEQYF. The DNA of the CDR3 is TGCAGTGCTAGCCCCATAGCGGGAGGATACGAGCAGTACTTC.

The genes are TRBV28 and TRBJ1-2; D possibly corresponds to TRBD1 (5 bases). V lost 7 bases and J 4 bases, leaving 19 bases between the germline ends. The V gene's germline CDR1 is MDHEN and CDR2 SYDVKM. This CDR3 has 15 amino acids. CDR3 residues: CASTEHKEGPYGYTF. The DNA of the CDR3 is TGTGCCAGCACAGAGCATAAGGAGGGGCCCTATGGCTACACCTTC.